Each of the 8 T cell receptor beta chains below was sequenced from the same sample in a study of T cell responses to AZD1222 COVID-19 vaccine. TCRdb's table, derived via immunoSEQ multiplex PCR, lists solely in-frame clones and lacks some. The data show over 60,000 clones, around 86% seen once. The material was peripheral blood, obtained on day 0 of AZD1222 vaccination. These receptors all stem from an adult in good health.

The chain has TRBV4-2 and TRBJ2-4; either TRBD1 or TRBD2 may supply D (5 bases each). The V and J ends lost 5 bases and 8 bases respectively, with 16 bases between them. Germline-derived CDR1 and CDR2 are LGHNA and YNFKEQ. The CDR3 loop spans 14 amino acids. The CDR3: CASSEGPQGDIQYF. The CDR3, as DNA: TGTGCCAGCAGCGAGGGCCCACAAGGGGACATTCAGTACTTC.

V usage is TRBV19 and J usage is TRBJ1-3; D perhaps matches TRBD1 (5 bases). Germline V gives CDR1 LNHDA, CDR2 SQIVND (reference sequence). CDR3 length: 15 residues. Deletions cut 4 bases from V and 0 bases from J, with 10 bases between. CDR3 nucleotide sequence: TGTGCCAGTAGTACAGGGTACGACTCTGGAAACACCATATATTTT. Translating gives CASSTGYDSGNTIYF.

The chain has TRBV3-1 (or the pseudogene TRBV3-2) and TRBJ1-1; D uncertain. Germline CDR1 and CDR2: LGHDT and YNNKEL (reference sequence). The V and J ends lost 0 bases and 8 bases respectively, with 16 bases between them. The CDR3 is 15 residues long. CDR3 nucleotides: TGTGCCAGCAGCCAAGATTCGGCCAGGAAAGGGGAAGCTTTCTTT. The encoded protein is CASSQDSARKGEAFF.

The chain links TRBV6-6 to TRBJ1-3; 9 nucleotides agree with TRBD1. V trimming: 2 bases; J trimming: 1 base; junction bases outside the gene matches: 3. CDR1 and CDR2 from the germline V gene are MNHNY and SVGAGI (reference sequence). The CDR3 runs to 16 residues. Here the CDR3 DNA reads TGTGCCAGCAGTTACGGGACAGGGAGGTCTGGAAACACCATATATTTT. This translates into CASSYGTGRSGNTIYF.

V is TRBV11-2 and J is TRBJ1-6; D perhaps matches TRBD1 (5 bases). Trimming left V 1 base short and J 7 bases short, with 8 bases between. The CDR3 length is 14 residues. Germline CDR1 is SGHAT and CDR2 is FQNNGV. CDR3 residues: CASSLGGQNSPLHF. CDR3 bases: TGTGCCAGCAGCTTAGGGGGCCAAAATTCACCCCTCCACTTT.

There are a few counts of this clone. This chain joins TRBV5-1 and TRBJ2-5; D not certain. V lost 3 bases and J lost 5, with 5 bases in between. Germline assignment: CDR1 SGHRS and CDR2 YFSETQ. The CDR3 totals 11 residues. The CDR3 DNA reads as TGCGCCAGCAGCTCTGCGGAGACCCAGTACTTC. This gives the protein CASSSAETQYF.

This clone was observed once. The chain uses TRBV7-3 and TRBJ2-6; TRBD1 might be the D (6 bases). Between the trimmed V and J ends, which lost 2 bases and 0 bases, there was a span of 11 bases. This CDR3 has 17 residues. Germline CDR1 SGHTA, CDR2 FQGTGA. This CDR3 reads CASSLGQGNSGANVLTF. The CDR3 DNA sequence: TGTGCCAGCAGCTTAGGGCAGGGGAACTCTGGGGCCAACGTCCTGACTTTC.

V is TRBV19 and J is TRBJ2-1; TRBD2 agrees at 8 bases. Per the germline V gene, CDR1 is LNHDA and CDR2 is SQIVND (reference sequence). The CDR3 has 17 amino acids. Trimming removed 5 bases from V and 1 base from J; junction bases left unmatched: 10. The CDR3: CASSPAGGRPSYNEQFF. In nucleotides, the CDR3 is TGTGCCAGTAGTCCGGCGGGGGGCCGCCCTTCCTACAATGAGCAGTTCTTC.